The entry that follows covers one TCR beta chain sequence. The data belong to a study of blood T cell repertoires in COVID-19. As for the study in general: Donors in the United States, Italy and Spain gave samples during acute or convalescent COVID-19. The analysed material was cDNA or gDNA that came from T cells, B-cell-depleted T cells, or PBMCs.

In the original processing: Reference gene primer amplification gave estimated nucleated cell counts. Measured with immunoSEQ multiplex PCR; TCRdb has only the in-frame clones, and not every one. The V and J calls and clone size come from that table; D and trimming were worked out from the DNA. The profile shows 45,000 to 55,000 clones, about 90% of them singletons. The germline V gene encodes CDR1 MNHEY and CDR2 SVGEGT. This CDR3 spans 17 amino acids. V shed 4 bases and J 0 bases; nucleotides not matched to a gene: 7. The clonotype comes from a human donor in a cohort sampled during active COVID-19. This rearrangement joins TRBV6-2 or TRBV6-3 to TRBJ2-2, with 8 bases fitting TRBD1. Sample: peripheral blood. The CDR3 DNA reads TGTGCCAGCAGTTCCAGGGGGCGGTTCCCGAACACCGGGGAGCTGTTTTTT. Protein sequence: CASSSRGRFPNTGELFF.